Below, 8 T cell receptor beta chains from the same sample are listed, as sequenced in a study of blood T cell repertoires in COVID-19. Clones were sequenced by immunoSEQ multiplex PCR, and TCRdb holds only the in-frame ones, with some missing. The data contain about 440,000 clones, about nine tenths of them singletons. The sequenced sample was PBMCs or T cells enriched from blood (not recorded which). Every receptor here comes from a man between 18 and 29 years old who had recovered from COVID-19.

V is TRBV28 and J is TRBJ1-6, with 7 bases matching TRBD1. The trim removed 6 bases at V and 7 bases at J, leaving 18 bases unmatched. Looked up from germline, CDR1 is MDHEN and CDR2 is SYDVKM. The CDR3 has 18 amino acids. The chain's CDR3 is CASRSLGQFSLRNSPLHF. The CDR3 coding sequence is TGTGCCAGCAGGTCCCTGGGACAGTTTAGCCTTAGAAATTCACCCCTCCACTTT.

The rearrangement uses TRBV7-8 and TRBJ2-7; TRBD2 matches at 12 bases. CDR1 is SGHVS, CDR2 FQNEAQ, per germline. The CDR3 spans 15 residues. V lost 5 bases and J lost 4; bases outside the gene matches: 6. CDR3 DNA: TGTGCCAGCAGCGCCCCGGGACTAGCGGGTTACGAGCAGTACTTC. This gives the protein CASSAPGLAGYEQYF.

The V gene is TRBV29-1, the J gene TRBJ2-7; 7 bases map to TRBD1. Trimming removed 6 bases from V and 0 bases from J; junction bases left unmatched: 2. The CDR3 extends over 12 amino acids. Germline lookup yields CDR1 SQVTM and CDR2 ANQGSEA. The CDR3 loop reads CSVGQDSYEQYF. CDR3 sequence (DNA): TGCAGCGTCGGACAGGACTCCTACGAGCAGTACTTC.

The CDR3 loop is CASSFGVGAEAFF. The CDR3 region has the DNA TGTGCCAGCAGCTTCGGCGTGGGCGCTGAAGCTTTCTTT. The rearrangement uses TRBV7-8 and TRBJ1-1; D is ambiguous. Per germline, CDR1 SGHVS and CDR2 FQNEAQ. V dropped 3 bases and J dropped 6 bases, with 11 bases sitting between them. The CDR3 sequence is 13 residues long.

CDR3 amino acids: CASSLGEGTNQPQHF. CDR3 in DNA: TGTGCCAGCAGCCTTGGGGAGGGTACCAATCAGCCCCAGCATTTT. The V and J genes are TRBV3-1 (or the pseudogene TRBV3-2) and TRBJ1-5; no clear D. Germline V lookup: CDR1 LGHDT, CDR2 YNNKEL (reference sequence). The CDR3 is 15 amino acids. V was cut by 4 bases and J by 3 bases, with 13 bases left in between.

This rearrangement joins TRBV19 to TRBJ1-6; D may be TRBD1 (6 bases). Deletions cut 3 bases from V and 6 bases from J, with 12 bases between. Germline CDR1 is LNHDA and CDR2 is SQIVND (reference sequence). This CDR3 contains 15 residues. For the CDR3, the DNA is TGTGCCAGTAGTATGTCAGGGGCCTCTAATTCACCCCTCCACTTT. The encoded protein is CASSMSGASNSPLHF.

The rearrangement uses TRBV2 and TRBJ2-7; D possibly corresponds to TRBD2 (6 bases). This CDR3 region has 14 residues. The germline V gene encodes CDR1 SNHLY and CDR2 FYNNEI. The V and J ends lost 7 bases and 2 bases respectively, with 15 bases between them. The DNA for the CDR3 is TGTGCCAGCAAAACTCTAGCGTCAACCTACGAGCAGTACTTC. This codes for CASKTLASTYEQYF.

This clone showed up just once. V is TRBV7-2 and J is TRBJ1-6; 10 bases map to TRBD1. CDR1 and CDR2 (germline): SGHTA, FQGNSA. V shed 5 bases, J shed 8 bases, and the junction held 6 bases outside the gene matches. This CDR3 contains 15 residues. DNA for the CDR3: TGTGCCAGCAGCCCGCGGACAGGGGGGTATTCACCCCTCCACTTT. Residues: CASSPRTGGYSPLHF.